This TCR beta chain derives from a study of somatic mutations in cytotoxic T cells in rheumatoid arthritis (dated by TCRdb to the late 2010s). A note on the overall study: Patient peripheral blood (just under 31 ml EDTA) was drawn right after diagnosis and before any treatment started. Some V beta antibody-stained T-cell populations were flow-sorted on a FACSAria II or Sony SH800 at nearly 100% purity, and sorted V beta1+ cells also underwent TCRB sequencing. In newly diagnosed rheumatoid arthritis without treatment, the study examined if expanded CD8+ T-cell clones harbor somatic mutations, relying on TCRB deep sequencing to characterize clonality. TCRB deep sequencing was performed for some 60 rheumatoid arthritis patients and around 20 healthy controls. Patients and controls did not essentially differ in median age, which was nearly identical between the groups. Results the study describes overall, beyond this receptor: The expanded CD8+ clones had unknown antigen targets, and not appearing in virus-specific databases did not rule out that they were virus-specific. Healthy controls showed no age-related increase in CD8+ clonality, whereas patients did (Spearman r ~ 0.49). Several identical CD8+ TCRB sequences were found in both blood and synovial fluid, and in about an eighth of the roughly 60 patients the largest CD8+ clone exceeded 20% of CD8+ cells. CD8+ T-cell clonality in rheumatoid arthritis patients was not significantly different from that in age-matched healthy controls. The finding that TRBV07 was slightly underrepresented in patients was left unadjusted for multiple comparisons.

This clone appeared a few times. No antigen is known for it. Per-nucleotide qualities are absent, and no much larger clonotype sits a single base away. On an AutoMACS, CD4+ and CD8+ cells were isolated via positive magnetic bead selection, and their purity was verified by flow cytometry. Clonal expansions were first screened by flow cytometry with a TCR V beta antibody panel, then characterized by TCRB deep sequencing of sorted CD8+ fractions. Peripheral blood mononuclear cells were isolated by Ficoll-Paque PLUS density gradient separation. Using Nucleospin Tissue or Tissue XS kits, DNA was extracted from CD4-enriched, CD8-enriched or PBMC samples, with quantification by a Qubit 2.0 fluorometer. Sequencing of TCRB CDR3 was done on genomic DNA with the immunoSEQ assay. Concerning the study's data processing: Published virus-specific TCRB sequences were compared with patient CD8+ clones larger than 1%, and only a few matches were found. The analyses included only productive TCRB rearrangements. Defining a clone by its unique TCRB CDR3 sequence, the study calculated clonality as a productive clonality index derived from Shannon entropy. To calculate repertoire overlap between two samples, the template counts of each clone were considered relative to each sample's total templates. V-gene usage from TCRB sequencing and V-gene usage measured by flow cytometry were correlated (Spearman r of about 0.61). TCRdb carries this immuneACCESS record with in-frame sequences only. Its versions omit some clonotypes, under half of them owing to an unresolved V gene in the studies checked, with the rest unexplained. The DNA gave D and trimming, while V, J and clone size come from that table. Across this sample there are about 7,400 clones, with around 90% seen only once. About a sixth of the sample goes to the ten largest clones.

Trimming accounts for 0 bases at V and 6 bases at J, while the number of junction bases matched to no gene is 5. Its CDR3 holds 17 amino acids, cysteine through phenylalanine. Only CDR3 DNA is held: 51 bases, read in frame from base 1. CDR1 and CDR2 are drawn from the germline V gene: MGHRA, YSYEKL. Specimen: CD8+ T cells sorted from blood. The origin of this receptor is a man between 40 and 49 years old with rheumatoid arthritis. The V and J segments used are TRBV4-1 and TRBJ2-1, and TRBD2 matches 13 of the central bases. The bases read TGCGCCAGCAGCCAAGAGGCGACTAGCGGGGGGTCCAATGAGCAGTTCTTC. It translates as CASSQEATSGGSNEQFF.